This entry features one T cell receptor (beta chain) sequence. Libraries were prepared by immunoSEQ multiplex PCR; TCRdb keeps only in-frame clonotypes and omits some of them. Of 25,000 to 30,000 clones in the sample, approximately 90% are singletons; the top ten hold 5.7%. This entry comes from a study of T cell changes during pregnancy in multiple sclerosis. The sequencing used CD8+ T cells from peripheral blood mononuclear cells, collected before pregnancy. This sequence originates from a female donor with multiple sclerosis, enrolled in a pregnancy study.

CDR3 sequence: CASSPGTSDNLAYNEQFF. The CDR3 nucleotides read TGTGCCAGTAGTCCCGGGACTAGCGACAACCTTGCCTACAATGAGCAGTTCTTC. V gene TRBV19 combines with J gene TRBJ2-1; 10 positions match TRBD2. Trimming took 5 bases from V and 2 from J; bases not matched to a gene: 12. The CDR3 has 18 residues. Germline CDR1 is LNHDA and CDR2 is SQIVND (reference sequence).